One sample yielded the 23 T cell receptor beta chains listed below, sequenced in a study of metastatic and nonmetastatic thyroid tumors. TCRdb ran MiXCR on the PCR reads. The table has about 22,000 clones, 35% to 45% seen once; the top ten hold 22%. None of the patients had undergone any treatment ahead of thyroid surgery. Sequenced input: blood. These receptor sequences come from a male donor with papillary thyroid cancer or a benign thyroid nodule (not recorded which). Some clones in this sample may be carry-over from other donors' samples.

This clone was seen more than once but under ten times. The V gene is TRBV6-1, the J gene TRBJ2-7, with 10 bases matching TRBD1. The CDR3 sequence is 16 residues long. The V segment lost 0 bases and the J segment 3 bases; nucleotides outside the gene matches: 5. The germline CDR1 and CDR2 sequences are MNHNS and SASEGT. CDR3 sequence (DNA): TGTGCCAGCAGTGAAGCCCCGGGACAGGGGAACTACGAGCAGTACTTC. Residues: CASSEAPGQGNYEQYF.

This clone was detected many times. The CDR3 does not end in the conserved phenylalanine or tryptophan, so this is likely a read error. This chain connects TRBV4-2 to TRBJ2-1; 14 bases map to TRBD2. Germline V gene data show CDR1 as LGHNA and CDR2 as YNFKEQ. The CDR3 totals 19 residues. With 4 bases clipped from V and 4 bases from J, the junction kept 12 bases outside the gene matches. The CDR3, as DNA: TGTGCCAGCAGCCCAGGGACTAGCGGGAGTTGGAGTAGTTACAATGAGCAGTTCGTC. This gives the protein CASSPGTSGSWSSYNEQFV.

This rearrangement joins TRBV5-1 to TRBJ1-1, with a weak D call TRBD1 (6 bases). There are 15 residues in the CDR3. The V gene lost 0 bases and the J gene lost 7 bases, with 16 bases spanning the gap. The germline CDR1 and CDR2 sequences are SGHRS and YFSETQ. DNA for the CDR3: TGCGCCAGCAGCTTGGGGGGCCTCCAAGGGGGTGAAGCTTTCTTT. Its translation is CASSLGGLQGGEAFF.

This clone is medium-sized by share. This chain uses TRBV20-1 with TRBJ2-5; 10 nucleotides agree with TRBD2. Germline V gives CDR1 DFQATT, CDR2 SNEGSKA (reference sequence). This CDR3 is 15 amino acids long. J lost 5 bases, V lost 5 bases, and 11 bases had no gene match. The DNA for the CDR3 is TGCAGTGCTCGCCCTAGCGGGGGACGGGGGGAGACCCAGTACTTC. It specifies CSARPSGGRGETQYF.

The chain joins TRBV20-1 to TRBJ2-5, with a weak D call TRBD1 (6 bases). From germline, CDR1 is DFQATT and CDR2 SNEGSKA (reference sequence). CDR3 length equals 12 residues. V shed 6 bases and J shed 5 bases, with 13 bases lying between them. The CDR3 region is CSARQGPETQYF. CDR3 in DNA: TGCAGTGCCAGGCAGGGGCCGGAGACCCAGTACTTC.

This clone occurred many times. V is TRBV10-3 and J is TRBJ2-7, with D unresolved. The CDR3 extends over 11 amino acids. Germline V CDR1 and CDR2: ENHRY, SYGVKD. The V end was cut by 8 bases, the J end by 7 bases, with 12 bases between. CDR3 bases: TGTGCCATCGGTGCACTTTGGGAGCAGTACTTC. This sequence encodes CAIGALWEQYF.

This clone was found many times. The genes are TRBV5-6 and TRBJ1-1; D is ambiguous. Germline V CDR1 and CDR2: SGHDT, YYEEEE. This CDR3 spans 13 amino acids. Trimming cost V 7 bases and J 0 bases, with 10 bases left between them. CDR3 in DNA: TGTGCCAGCTATCGACAAATGAACACTGAAGCTTTCTTT. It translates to CASYRQMNTEAFF.

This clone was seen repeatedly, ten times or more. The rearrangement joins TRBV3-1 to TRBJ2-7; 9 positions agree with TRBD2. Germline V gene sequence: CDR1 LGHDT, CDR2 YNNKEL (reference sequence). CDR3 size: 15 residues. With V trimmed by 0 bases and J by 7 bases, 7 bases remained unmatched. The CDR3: CASSQDSGRTGEQYF. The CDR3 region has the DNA TGTGCCAGCAGCCAAGATAGCGGGAGAACGGGAGAGCAGTACTTC.

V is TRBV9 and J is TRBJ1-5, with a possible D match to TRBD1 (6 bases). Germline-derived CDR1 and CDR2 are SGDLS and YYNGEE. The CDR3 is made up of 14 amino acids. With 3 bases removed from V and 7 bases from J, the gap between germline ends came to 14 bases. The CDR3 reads CASSGQEPGQPQHF. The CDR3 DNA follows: TGTGCCAGCAGCGGACAGGAGCCCGGCCAGCCCCAGCATTTT.

The CDR3 DNA follows: TGTGCCAGCTCAGGGACTAGCCGGAACACCGGGGAGCTGTTTTTT. Encoded protein: CASSGTSRNTGELFF. This chain links TRBV18 with TRBJ2-2; 9 bases match TRBD2. The trim removed 5 bases at V and 1 base at J, leaving 2 bases unmatched. The CDR3 is 15 residues long. Germline CDR1 and CDR2: KGHSH and LQKENI.

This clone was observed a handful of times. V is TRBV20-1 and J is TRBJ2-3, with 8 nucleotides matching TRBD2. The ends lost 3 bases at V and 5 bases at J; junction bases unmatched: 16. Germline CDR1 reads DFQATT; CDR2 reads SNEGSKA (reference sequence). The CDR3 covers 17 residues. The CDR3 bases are TGCAGTGCTAGTTCCCCGGGACGAGCGGGAGCACAAGATACGCAGTATTTT. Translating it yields CSASSPGRAGAQDTQYF.

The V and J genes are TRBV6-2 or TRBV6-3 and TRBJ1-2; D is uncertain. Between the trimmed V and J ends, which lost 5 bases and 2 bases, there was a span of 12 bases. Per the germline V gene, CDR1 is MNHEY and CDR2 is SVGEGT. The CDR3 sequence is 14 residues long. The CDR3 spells CASSPSGLNYGYTF. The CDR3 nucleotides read TGTGCCAGCAGTCCCAGCGGACTCAACTATGGCTACACCTTC.

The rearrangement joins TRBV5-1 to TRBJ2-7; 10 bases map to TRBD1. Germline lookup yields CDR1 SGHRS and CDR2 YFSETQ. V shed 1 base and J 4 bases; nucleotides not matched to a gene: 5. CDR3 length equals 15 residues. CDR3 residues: CASSLWDRGSYEQYF. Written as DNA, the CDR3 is TGCGCCAGCAGCTTGTGGGACAGGGGTTCGTACGAGCAGTACTTC.

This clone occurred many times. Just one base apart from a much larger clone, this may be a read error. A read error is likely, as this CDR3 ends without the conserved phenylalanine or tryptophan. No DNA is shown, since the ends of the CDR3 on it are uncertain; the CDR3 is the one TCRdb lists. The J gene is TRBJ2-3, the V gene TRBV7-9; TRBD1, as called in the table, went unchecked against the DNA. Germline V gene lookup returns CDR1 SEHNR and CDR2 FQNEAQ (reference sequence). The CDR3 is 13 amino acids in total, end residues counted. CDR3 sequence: CASSLLQARYGYS.

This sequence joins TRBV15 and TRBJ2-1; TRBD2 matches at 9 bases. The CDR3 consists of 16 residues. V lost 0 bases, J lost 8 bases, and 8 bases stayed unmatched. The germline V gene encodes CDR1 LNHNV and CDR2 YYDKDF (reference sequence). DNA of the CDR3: TGTGCCACCAGCAGAGATCGGCTAGCGGGGTCCTATGAGCAGTTCTTC. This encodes CATSRDRLAGSYEQFF. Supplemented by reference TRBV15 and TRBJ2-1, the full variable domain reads DAMVIQNPRYQVTQFGKPVTLSCSQTLNHNVMYWYQQKSSQAPKLLFHYYDKDFNNEADTPDNFQSRRPNTSFCFLDIRSPGLGDTAMYLCATSRDRLAGSYEQFFGPGTRLTVL.

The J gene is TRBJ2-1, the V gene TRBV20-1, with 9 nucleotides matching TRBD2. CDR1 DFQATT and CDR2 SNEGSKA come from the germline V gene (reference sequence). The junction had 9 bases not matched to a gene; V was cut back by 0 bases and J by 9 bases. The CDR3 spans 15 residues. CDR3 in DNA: TGCAGTGCTAGAGAGTTTAGCGGGAGCCTGGGTGAGCAGTTCTTC. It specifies CSAREFSGSLGEQFF.

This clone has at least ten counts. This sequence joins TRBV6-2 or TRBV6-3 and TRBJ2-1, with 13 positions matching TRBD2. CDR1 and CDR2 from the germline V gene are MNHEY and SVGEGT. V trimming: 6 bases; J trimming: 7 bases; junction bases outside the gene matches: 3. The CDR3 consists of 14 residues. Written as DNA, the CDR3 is TGTGCCAGCAGCCCACTAGCGGGGGGGAATGAGCAGTTCTTC. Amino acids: CASSPLAGGNEQFF.

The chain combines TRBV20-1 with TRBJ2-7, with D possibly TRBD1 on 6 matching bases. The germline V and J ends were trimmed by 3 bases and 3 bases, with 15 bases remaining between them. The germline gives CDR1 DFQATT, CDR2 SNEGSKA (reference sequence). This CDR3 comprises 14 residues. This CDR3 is CSARDRGSNYEQYF. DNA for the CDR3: TGCAGTGCTAGGGACAGAGGCTCGAACTACGAGCAGTACTTC.

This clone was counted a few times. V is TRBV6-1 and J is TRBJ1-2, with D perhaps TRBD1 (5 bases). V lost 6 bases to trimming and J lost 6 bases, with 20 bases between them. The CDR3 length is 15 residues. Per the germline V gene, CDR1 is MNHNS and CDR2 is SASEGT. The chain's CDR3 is CASSGGRGYSNGYTF. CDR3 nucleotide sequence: TGTGCCAGCAGCGGCGGTAGGGGCTATTCTAATGGCTACACCTTC.

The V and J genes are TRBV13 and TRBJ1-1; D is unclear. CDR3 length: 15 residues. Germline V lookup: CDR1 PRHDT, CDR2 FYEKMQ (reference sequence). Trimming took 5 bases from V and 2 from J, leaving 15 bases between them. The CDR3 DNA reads TGTGCCAGCAGCCCCCCTCGGGATAGTAACACTGAAGCTTTCTTT. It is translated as CASSPPRDSNTEAFF.

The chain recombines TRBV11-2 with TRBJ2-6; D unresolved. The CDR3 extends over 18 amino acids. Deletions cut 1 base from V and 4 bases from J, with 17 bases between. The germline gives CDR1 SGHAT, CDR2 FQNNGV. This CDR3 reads CASSLVFLKWAGANVLTF. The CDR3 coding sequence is TGTGCCAGCAGCTTAGTTTTTTTAAAGTGGGCCGGGGCCAACGTCCTGACTTTC.

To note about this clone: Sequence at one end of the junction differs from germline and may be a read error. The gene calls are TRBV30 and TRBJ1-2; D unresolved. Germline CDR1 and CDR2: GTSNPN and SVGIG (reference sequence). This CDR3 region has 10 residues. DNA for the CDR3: TGTGCCTGGAGTGACCGGAGTCAGACTTTC. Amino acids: CAWSDRSQTF.

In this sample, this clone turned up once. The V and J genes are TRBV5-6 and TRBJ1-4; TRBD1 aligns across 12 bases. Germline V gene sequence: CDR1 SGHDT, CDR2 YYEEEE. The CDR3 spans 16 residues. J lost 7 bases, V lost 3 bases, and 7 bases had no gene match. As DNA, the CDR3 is TGTGCCAGCAGCTCTCCCGGGACAGGGGGCTTTGAAAAACTGTTTTTT. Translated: CASSSPGTGGFEKLFF. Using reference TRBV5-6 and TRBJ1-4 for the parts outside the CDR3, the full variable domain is DAGVTQSPTHLIKTRGQQVTLRCSPKSGHDTVSWYQQALGQGPQFIFQYYEEEERQRGNFPDRFSGHQFPNYSSELNVNALLLGDSALYLCASSSPGTGGFEKLFFGSGTQLSVL.